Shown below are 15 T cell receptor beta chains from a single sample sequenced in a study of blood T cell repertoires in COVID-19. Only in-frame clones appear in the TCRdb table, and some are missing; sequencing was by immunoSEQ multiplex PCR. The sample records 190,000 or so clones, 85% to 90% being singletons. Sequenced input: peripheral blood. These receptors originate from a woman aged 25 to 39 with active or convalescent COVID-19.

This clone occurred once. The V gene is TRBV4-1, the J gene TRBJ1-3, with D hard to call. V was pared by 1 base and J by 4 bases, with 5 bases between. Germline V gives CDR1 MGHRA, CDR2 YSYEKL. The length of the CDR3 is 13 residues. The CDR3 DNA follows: TGCGCCAGCAGCCAAGTCGGGGGAAACACCATATATTTT. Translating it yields CASSQVGGNTIYF.

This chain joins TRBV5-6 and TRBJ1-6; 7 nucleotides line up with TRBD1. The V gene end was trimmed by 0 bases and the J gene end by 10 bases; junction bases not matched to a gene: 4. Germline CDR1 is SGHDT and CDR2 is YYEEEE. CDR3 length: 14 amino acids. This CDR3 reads CASSLVRTGSPLHF. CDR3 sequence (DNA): TGTGCCAGCAGCTTGGTAAGGACAGGCTCACCCCTCCACTTT. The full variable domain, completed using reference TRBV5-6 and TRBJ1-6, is DAGVTQSPTHLIKTRGQQVTLRCSPKSGHDTVSWYQQALGQGPQFIFQYYEEEERQRGNFPDRFSGHQFPNYSSELNVNALLLGDSALYLCASSLVRTGSPLHFGNGTRLTVT.

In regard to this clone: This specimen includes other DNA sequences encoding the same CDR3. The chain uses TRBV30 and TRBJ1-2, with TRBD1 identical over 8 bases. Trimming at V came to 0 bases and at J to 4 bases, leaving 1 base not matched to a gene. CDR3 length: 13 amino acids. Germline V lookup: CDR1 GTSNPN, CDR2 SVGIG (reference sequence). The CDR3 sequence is CAWSVGTGYGYTF. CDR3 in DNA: TGTGCCTGGAGTGTCGGGACAGGCTATGGCTACACCTTC.

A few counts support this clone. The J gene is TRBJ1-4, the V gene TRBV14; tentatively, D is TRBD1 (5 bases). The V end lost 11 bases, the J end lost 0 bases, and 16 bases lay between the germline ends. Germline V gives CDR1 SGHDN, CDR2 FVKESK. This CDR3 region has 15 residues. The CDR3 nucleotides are TGTGCCCGCGCGGGGGGGGGACCAACTAATGAAAAACTGTTTTTT. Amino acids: CARAGGGPTNEKLFF.

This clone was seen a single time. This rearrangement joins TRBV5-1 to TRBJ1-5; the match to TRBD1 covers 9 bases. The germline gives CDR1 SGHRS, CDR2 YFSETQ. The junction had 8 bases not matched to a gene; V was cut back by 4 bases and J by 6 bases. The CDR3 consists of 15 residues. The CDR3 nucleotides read TGCGCCAGCAGCGTAGGGACAGGGAGGGGTCAGCCCCAGCATTTT. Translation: CASSVGTGRGQPQHF. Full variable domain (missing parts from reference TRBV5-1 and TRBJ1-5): KAGVTQTPRYLIKTRGQQVTLSCSPISGHRSVSWYQQTPGQGLQFLFEYFSETQRNKGNFPGRFSGRQFSNSRSEMNVSTLELGDSALYLCASSVGTGRGQPQHFGDGTRLSIL.

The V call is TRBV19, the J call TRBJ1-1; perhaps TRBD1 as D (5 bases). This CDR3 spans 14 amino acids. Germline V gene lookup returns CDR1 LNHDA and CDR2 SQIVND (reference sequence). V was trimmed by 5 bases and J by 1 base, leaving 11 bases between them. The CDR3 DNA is TGTGCCAGTAGTCAGGGCAGTGAGAACACTGAAGCTTTCTTT. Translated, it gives CASSQGSENTEAFF.

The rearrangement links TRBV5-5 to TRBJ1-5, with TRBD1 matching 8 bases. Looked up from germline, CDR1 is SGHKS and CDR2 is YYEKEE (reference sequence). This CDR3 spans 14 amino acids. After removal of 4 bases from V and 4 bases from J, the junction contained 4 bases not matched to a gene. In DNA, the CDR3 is TGTGCCAGCAGCATGGACAGGGAAAATCAGCCCCAGCATTTT. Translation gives CASSMDRENQPQHF.

The CDR3 loop reads CASGEAGGISYEQYF. The CDR3, as DNA: TGTGCCAGCGGGGAAGCGGGAGGGATATCCTACGAGCAGTACTTC. J is TRBJ2-7 and V is TRBV2; 10 nucleotides agree with TRBD2. Trimming cost V 8 bases and J 1 base; bases outside gene matches: 8. Looked up from germline, CDR1 is SNHLY and CDR2 is FYNNEI. The CDR3 is 15 amino acids.

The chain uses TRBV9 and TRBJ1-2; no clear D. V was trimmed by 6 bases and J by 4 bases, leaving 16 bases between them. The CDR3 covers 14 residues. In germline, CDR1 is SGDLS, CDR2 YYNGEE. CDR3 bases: TGTGCCAGCACCCCTCGACTGAACGCCTATGGCTACACCTTC. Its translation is CASTPRLNAYGYTF.

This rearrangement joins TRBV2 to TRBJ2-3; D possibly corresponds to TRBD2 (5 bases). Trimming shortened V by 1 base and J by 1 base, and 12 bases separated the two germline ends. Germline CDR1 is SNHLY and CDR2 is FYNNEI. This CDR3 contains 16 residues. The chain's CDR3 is CASSEEPGTGTDTQYF. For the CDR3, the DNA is TGTGCCAGCAGTGAAGAACCGGGAACCGGCACAGATACGCAGTATTTT. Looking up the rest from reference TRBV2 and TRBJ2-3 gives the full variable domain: EPEVTQTPSHQVTQMGQEVILRCVPISNHLYFYWYRQILGQKVEFLVSFYNNEISEKSEIFDDQFSVERPDGSNFTLKIRSTKLEDSAMYFCASSEEPGTGTDTQYFGPGTRLTVL.

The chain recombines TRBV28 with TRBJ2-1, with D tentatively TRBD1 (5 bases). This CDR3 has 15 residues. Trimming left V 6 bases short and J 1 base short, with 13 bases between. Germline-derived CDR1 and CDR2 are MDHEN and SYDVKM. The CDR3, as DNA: TGTGCCAGCAGAGAGACCGCAGGGTCCTACAATGAGCAGTTCTTC. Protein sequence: CASRETAGSYNEQFF. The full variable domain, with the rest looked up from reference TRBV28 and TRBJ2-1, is DVKVTQSSRYLVKRTGEKVFLECVQDMDHENMFWYRQDPGLGLRLIYFSYDVKMKEKGDIPEGYSVSREKKERFSLILESASTNQTSMYLCASRETAGSYNEQFFGPGTRLTVL.

The CDR3 reads CASSLVGSGGPYNEQFF. CDR3 DNA sequence: TGTGCCAGCAGCTTAGTTGGTAGCGGGGGGCCCTACAATGAGCAGTTCTTC. The chain has TRBV11-2 and TRBJ2-1; TRBD2 aligns across 10 bases. CDR1 SGHAT and CDR2 FQNNGV come from the germline V gene. V shed 1 base, J shed 2 bases, and the junction held 5 bases outside the gene matches. This CDR3 has 17 amino acids.

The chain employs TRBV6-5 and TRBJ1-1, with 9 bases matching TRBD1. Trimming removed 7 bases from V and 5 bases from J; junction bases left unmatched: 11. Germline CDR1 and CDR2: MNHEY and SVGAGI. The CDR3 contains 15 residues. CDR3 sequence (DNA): TGTGCCAGCAACTCCTTCGACAGGGGGATTACTGAAGCTTTCTTT. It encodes CASNSFDRGITEAFF.

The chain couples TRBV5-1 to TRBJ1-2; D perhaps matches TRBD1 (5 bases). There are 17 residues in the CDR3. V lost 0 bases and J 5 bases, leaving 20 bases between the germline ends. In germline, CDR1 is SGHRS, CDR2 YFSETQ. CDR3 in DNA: TGCGCCAGCAGCTTGGCCGGGACTCCCACTCCCAGGTATGGCTACACCTTC. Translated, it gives CASSLAGTPTPRYGYTF. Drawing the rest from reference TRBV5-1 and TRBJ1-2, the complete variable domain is KAGVTQTPRYLIKTRGQQVTLSCSPISGHRSVSWYQQTPGQGLQFLFEYFSETQRNKGNFPGRFSGRQFSNSRSEMNVSTLELGDSALYLCASSLAGTPTPRYGYTFGSGTRLTVV.

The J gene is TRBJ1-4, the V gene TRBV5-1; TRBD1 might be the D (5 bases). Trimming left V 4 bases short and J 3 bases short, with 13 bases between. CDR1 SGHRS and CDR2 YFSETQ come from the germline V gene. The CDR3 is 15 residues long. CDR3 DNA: TGCGCCAGCAGCCTCGGGGGACTGTCTAATGAAAAACTGTTTTTT. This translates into CASSLGGLSNEKLFF.